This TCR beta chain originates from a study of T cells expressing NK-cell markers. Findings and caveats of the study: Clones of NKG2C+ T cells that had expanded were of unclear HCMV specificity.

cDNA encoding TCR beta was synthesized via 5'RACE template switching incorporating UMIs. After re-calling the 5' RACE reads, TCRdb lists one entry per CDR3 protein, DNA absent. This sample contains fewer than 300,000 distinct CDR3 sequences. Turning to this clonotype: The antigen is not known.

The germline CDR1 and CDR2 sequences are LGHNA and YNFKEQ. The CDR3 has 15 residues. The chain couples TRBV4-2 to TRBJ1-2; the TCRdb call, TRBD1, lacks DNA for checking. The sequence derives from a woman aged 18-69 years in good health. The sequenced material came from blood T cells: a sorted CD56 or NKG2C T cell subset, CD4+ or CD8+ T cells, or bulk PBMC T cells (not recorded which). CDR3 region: CASSQGDRLGYGYTF.